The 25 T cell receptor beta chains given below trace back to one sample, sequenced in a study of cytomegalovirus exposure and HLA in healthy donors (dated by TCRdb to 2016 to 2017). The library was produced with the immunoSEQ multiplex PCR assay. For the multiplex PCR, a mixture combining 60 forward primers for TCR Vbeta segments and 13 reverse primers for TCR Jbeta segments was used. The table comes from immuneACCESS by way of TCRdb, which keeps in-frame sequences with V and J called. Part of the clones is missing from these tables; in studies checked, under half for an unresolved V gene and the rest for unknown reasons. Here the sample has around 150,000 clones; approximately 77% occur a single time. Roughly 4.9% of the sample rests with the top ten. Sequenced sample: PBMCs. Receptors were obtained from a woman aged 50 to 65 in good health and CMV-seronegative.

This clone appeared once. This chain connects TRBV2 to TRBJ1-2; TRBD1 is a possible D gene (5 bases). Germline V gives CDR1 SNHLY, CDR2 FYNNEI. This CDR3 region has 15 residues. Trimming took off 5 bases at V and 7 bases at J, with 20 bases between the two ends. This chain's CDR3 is CASSPTTGGVGGYTF. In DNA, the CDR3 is TGTGCCAGCAGTCCTACTACGGGAGGGGTCGGTGGCTACACCTTC.

This chain's CDR3 is CASSADPASGDISNSPLHF. The CDR3 nucleotides read TGTGCCAGCAGCGCGGACCCCGCTTCGGGGGATATATCGAATTCACCCCTCCACTTT. The genes are TRBV9 and TRBJ1-6, with D possibly matching TRBD1 (5 bases). The CDR3 totals 19 residues. Trimming shortened V by 3 bases and J by 7 bases, and 26 bases separated the two germline ends. Germline V gene sequence: CDR1 SGDLS, CDR2 YYNGEE.

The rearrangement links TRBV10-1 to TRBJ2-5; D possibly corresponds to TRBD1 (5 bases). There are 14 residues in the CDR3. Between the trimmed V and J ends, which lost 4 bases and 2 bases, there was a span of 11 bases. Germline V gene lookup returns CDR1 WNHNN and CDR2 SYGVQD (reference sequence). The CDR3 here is CASSGGWLQETQYF. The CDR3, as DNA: TGCGCCAGCAGTGGGGGCTGGCTTCAAGAGACCCAGTACTTC.

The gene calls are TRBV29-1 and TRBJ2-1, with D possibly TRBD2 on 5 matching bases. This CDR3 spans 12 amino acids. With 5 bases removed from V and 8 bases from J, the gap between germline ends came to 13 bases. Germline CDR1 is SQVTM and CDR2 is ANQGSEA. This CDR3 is CSVQLVRYEQFF. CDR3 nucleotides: TGCAGCGTTCAACTAGTCCGCTATGAGCAGTTCTTC.

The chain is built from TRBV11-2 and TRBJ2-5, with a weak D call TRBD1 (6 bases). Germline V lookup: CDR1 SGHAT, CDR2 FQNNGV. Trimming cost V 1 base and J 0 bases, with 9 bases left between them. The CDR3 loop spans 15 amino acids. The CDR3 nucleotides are TGTGCCAGCAGCTTAGGAGACAGGTACCAAGAGACCCAGTACTTC. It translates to CASSLGDRYQETQYF.

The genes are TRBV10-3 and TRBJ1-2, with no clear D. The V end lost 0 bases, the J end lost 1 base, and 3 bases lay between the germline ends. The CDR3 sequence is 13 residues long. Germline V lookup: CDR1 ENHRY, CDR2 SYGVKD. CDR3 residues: CAISESHNYGYTF. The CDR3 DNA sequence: TGTGCCATCAGTGAGTCCCATAACTATGGCTACACCTTC.

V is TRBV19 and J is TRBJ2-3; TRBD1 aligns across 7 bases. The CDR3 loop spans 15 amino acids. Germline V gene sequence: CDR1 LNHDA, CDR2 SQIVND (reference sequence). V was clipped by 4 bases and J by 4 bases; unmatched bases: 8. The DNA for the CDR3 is TGTGCCAGTAGTAGAGGACAGGTAGGAGCAGATACGCAGTATTTT. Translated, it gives CASSRGQVGADTQYF. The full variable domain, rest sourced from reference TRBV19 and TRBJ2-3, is DGGITQSPKYLFRKEGQNVTLSCEQNLNHDAMYWYRQDPGQGLRLIYYSQIVNDFQKGDIAEGYSVSREKKESFPLTVTSAQKNPTAFYLCASSRGQVGADTQYFGPGTRLTVL.

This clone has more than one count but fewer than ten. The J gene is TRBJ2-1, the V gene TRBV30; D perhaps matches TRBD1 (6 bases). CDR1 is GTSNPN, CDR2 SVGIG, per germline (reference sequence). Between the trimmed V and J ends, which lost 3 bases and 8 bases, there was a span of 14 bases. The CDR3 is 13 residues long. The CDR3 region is CAWRQGTRHEQFF. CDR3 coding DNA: TGTGCCTGGAGACAGGGAACTCGGCATGAGCAGTTCTTC.

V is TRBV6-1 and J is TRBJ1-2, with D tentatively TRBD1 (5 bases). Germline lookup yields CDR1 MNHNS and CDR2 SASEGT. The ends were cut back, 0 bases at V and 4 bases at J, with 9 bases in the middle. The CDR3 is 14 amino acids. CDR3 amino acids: CASSEAARAYGYTF. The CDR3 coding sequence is TGTGCCAGCAGTGAAGCGGCCAGGGCCTATGGCTACACCTTC.

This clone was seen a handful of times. The CDR3 loop reads CASSSLRGYNTEAFF. In DNA form, the CDR3 reads TGTGCCAGCAGTTCCCTCCGGGGGTATAACACTGAAGCTTTCTTT. This rearrangement joins TRBV25-1 to TRBJ1-1; possibly TRBD1 for D (5 bases). Deletions cut 5 bases from V and 2 bases from J, with 15 bases between. CDR3 length equals 15 residues. The V gene's germline CDR1 is MGHDK and CDR2 SYGVNS.

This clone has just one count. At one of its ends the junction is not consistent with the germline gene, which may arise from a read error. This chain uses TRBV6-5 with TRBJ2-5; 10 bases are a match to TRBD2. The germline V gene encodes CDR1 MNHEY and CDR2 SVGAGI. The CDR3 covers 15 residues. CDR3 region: CASTYVSGGWETQYF. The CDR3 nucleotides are TGTGCCAGCACTTACGTTAGCGGGGGGTGGGAGACCCAGTACTTC.

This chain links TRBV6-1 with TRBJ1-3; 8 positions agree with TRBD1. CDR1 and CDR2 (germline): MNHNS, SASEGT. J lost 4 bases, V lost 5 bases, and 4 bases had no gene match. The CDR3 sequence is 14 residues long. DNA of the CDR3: TGTGCCAGCAGTACACAGGGGGAGGGAAACACCATATATTTT. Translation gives CASSTQGEGNTIYF.

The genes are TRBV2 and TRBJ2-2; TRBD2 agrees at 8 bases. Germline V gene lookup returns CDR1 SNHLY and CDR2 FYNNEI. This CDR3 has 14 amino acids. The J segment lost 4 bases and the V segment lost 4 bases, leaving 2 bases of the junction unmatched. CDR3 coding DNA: TGTGCCAGCAGTGGGCTAGCGGGCACCGGGGAGCTGTTTTTT. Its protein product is CASSGLAGTGELFF.

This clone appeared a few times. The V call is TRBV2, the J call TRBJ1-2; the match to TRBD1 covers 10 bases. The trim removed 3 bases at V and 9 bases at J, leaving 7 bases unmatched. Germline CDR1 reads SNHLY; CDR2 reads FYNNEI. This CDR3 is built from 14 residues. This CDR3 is CASSDRDRGGSYTF. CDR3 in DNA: TGTGCCAGCAGTGACCGGGACAGGGGAGGTAGCTACACCTTC.

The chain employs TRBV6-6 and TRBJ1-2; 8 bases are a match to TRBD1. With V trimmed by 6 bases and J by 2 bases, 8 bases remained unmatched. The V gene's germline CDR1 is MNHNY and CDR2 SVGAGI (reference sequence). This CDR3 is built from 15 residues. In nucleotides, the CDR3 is TGTGCCAGCAGCCGCCTGGACAGGGTAAACTATGGCTACACCTTC. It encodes CASSRLDRVNYGYTF.

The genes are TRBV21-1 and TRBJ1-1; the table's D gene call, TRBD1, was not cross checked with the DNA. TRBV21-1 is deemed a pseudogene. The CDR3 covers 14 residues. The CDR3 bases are TGTGCCAGCAGCAAAGGCAACAGCTACACTGAAGCTTTCTTT. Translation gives CASSKGNSYTEAFF.

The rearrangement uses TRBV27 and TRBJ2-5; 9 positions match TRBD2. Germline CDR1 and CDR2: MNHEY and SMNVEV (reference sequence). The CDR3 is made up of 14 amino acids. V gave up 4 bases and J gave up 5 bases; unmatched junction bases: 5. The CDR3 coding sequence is TGTGCCAGCAGTTCTGGACTAGCGTCGGAGACCCAGTACTTC. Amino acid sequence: CASSSGLASETQYF.

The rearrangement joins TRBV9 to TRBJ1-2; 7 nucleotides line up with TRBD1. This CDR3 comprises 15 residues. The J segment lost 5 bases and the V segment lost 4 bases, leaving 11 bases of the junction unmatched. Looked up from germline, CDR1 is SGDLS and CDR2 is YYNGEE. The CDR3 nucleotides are TGTGCCAGCAGCCCCAATACAGGGGAGGCTTATGGCTACACCTTC. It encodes CASSPNTGEAYGYTF.

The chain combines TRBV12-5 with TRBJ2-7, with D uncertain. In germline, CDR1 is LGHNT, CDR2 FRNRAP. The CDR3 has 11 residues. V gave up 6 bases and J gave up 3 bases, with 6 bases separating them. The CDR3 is CASGPHYEQYF. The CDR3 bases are TGTGCTAGTGGCCCCCACTACGAGCAGTACTTC.

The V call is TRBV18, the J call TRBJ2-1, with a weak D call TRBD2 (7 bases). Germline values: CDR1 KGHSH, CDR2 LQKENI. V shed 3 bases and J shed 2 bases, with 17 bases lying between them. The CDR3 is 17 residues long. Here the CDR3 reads CASSPRGAGDTYNEQFF. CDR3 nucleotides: TGTGCCAGCTCACCCCGGGGGGCGGGGGATACCTACAATGAGCAGTTCTTC. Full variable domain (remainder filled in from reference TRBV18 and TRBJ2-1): NAGVMQNPRHLVRRRGQEARLRCSPMKGHSHVYWYRQLPEEGLKFMVYLQKENIIDESGMPKERFSAEFPKEGPSILRIQQVVRGDSAAYFCASSPRGAGDTYNEQFFGPGTRLTVL.

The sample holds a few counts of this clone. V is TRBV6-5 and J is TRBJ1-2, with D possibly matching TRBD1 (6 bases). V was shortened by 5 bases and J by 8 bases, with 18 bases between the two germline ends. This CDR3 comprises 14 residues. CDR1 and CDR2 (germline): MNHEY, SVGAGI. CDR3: CASSELGQNGGYTF. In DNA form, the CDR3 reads TGTGCCAGCAGTGAACTAGGACAGAATGGAGGCTACACCTTC.

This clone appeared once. Here the CDR3 DNA reads TGCAGCGTAGGACAGGACAATCAGCCCCAGCATTTT. Translated, it gives CSVGQDNQPQHF. J is TRBJ1-5 and V is TRBV29-1; the match to TRBD1 covers 7 bases. V lost 6 bases to trimming and J lost 3 bases; unmatched junction nucleotides: 2. Germline CDR1 SQVTM, CDR2 ANQGSEA. CDR3 length: 12 amino acids.

The CDR3 loop reads CASSQEMDGDEQYF. CDR3 bases: TGCGCCAGCAGCCAAGAGATGGATGGAGACGAGCAGTACTTC. The chain carries TRBV4-1 and TRBJ2-7, with no clear D. From germline, CDR1 is MGHRA and CDR2 YSYEKL. The CDR3 length is 14 residues. Trimming took off 0 bases at V and 5 bases at J, with 11 bases between the two ends.

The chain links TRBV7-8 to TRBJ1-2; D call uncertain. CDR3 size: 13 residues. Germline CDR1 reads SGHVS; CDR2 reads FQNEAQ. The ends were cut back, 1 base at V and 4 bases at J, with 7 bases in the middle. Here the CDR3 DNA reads TGTGCCAGCAGCTTAGAGAGAGCCTATGGCTACACCTTC. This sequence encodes CASSLERAYGYTF.

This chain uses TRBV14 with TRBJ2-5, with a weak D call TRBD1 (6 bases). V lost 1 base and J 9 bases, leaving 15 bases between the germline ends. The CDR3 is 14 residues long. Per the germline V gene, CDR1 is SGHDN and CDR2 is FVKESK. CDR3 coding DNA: TGTGCCAGCAGCCAAGTTGGGGGCGCAACGGCCCAGTACTTC. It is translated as CASSQVGGATAQYF.